A single sample is the source of the 23 T cell receptor beta chains below, sequenced in a study of shared clonotypes between healthy human individuals. Libraries were prepared by immunoSEQ multiplex PCR; TCRdb keeps only in-frame clonotypes and omits some of them. Of about 2,200,000 clones listed, approximately 94% are singletons. In the naive CD8 group, cells lacked CD45RO and were positively selected for CCR7, so terminally differentiated effector memory CD45RA+ cells were left out. The source material was naive CD8+ T cells from PBMCs. The receptors derive from a man between 18 and 29 years old in good health. Some clones in this sample may be carry-over from other donors' samples.

This chain joins TRBV5-4 and TRBJ1-1; possible D gene TRBD1, 5 bases. Germline V gene sequence: CDR1 SGHNT, CDR2 YYREEE (reference sequence). The CDR3 length is 12 residues. V was clipped by 4 bases and J by 8 bases, with 12 bases between them. CDR3 in amino acids: CASSGGRREAFF. CDR3 in DNA: TGTGCCAGCAGCGGGGGTAGGAGAGAAGCTTTCTTT.

The V and J genes are TRBV29-1 and TRBJ2-2; 13 nucleotides line up with TRBD2. V trimming: 6 bases; J trimming: 9 bases; junction bases outside the gene matches: 4. The length of the CDR3 is 13 residues. CDR1 and CDR2 (germline): SQVTM, ANQGSEA. The CDR3: CSVRTSGRWELFF. The CDR3 DNA sequence: TGCAGCGTCCGGACTAGCGGGAGATGGGAGCTGTTTTTT.

The rearrangement uses TRBV14 and TRBJ2-1, with no clear D. The CDR3 is made up of 15 amino acids. The germline gives CDR1 SGHDN, CDR2 FVKESK. The V gene lost 1 base and the J gene lost 4 bases, with 11 bases spanning the gap. DNA of the CDR3: TGTGCCAGCAGCCAAGTCGCTTCTACTTACAATGAGCAGTTCTTC. Translating gives CASSQVASTYNEQFF. Full variable domain (rest looked up from reference TRBV14 and TRBJ2-1): EAGVTQFPSHSVIEKGQTVTLRCDPISGHDNLYWYRRVMGKEIKFLLHFVKESKQDESGMPNNRFLAERTGGTYSTLKVQPAELEDSGVYFCASSQVASTYNEQFFGPGTRLTVL.

The gene calls are TRBV28 and TRBJ1-1; D may be TRBD1 (5 bases). Germline CDR1 MDHEN, CDR2 SYDVKM. The CDR3 loop spans 11 amino acids. In DNA form, the CDR3 reads TGTGCTCTTTCTGGGGGAACTGAAGCTTTCTTT. Encoded protein: CALSGGTEAFF. Complete variable domain (other parts from reference TRBV28 and TRBJ1-1): DVKVTQSSRYLVKRTGEKVFLECVQDMDHENMFWYRQDPGLGLRLIYFSYDVKMKEKGDIPEGYSVSREKKERFSLILESASTNQTSMYLCALSGGTEAFFGQGTRLTVV.

The chain has TRBV5-1 and TRBJ2-7; TRBD1 matches 8 bases. The CDR3 covers 15 residues. V lost 4 bases to trimming and J lost 2 bases; unmatched junction nucleotides: 8. Germline assignment: CDR1 SGHRS and CDR2 YFSETQ. The CDR3 loop reads CASSQRDRPPYEQYF. CDR3 DNA sequence: TGCGCCAGCAGCCAAAGGGACAGGCCCCCCTACGAGCAGTACTTC.

About this clone: Distinct nucleotide sequences in the sample also encode this CDR3. The CDR3 nucleotides are TGTGCCAGCAGTTTCGGGGACTCCTCCTACGAGCAGTACTTC. The encoded protein is CASSFGDSSYEQYF. The J gene is TRBJ2-7, the V gene TRBV27; possibly TRBD2 for D (6 bases). V was pared by 3 bases and J by 0 bases, with 9 bases between. The CDR3 runs to 14 residues. Germline V CDR1 and CDR2: MNHEY, SMNVEV (reference sequence).

V is TRBV28 and J is TRBJ1-5; no definite D call. V was clipped by 2 bases and J by 4 bases, with 9 bases between them. Germline CDR1 MDHEN, CDR2 SYDVKM. CDR3 length equals 14 residues. This chain's CDR3 is CASSLMNSNQPQHF. DNA of the CDR3: TGTGCCAGCAGTTTAATGAACAGTAATCAGCCCCAGCATTTT.

The chain has TRBV6-5 and TRBJ1-4, with TRBD1 as a possible D gene (6 bases). CDR1 and CDR2 (germline): MNHEY, SVGAGI. V dropped 2 bases and J dropped 7 bases, with 14 bases sitting between them. This CDR3 is 15 amino acids long. The CDR3 DNA reads as TGTGCCAGCAGTTACGGGTATGGACAGCGTGAAAAACTGTTTTTT. This gives the protein CASSYGYGQREKLFF.

The chain uses TRBV27 and TRBJ2-7; 8 nucleotides align to TRBD1. Germline V gene sequence: CDR1 MNHEY, CDR2 SMNVEV (reference sequence). The CDR3 is 16 residues long. The V and J ends lost 5 bases and 3 bases, in that order; junction bases with no gene match: 12. CDR3 sequence reads: CASSPVVAGGFYEQYF. The CDR3 coding sequence is TGTGCCAGCAGTCCCGTGGTGGCAGGGGGCTTCTACGAGCAGTACTTC.

The chain carries TRBV29-1 and TRBJ2-3, with TRBD2 matching 12 bases. Germline CDR1 SQVTM, CDR2 ANQGSEA. The CDR3 consists of 16 residues. V trimming: 4 bases; J trimming: 4 bases; junction bases outside the gene matches: 9. DNA of the CDR3: TGCAGCGTTGTACCACCACTAGCGGGAGGTGCAGATACGCAGTATTTT. Translated: CSVVPPLAGGADTQYF.

The rearrangement links TRBV28 to TRBJ2-1, with D perhaps TRBD2 (6 bases). V was clipped by 2 bases and J by 10 bases, with 21 bases between them. The CDR3 length is 16 residues. Germline CDR1 is MDHEN and CDR2 is SYDVKM. The CDR3 is CASSLRGSPGWGEQFF. The CDR3 bases are TGTGCCAGCAGTTTACGGGGGAGCCCCGGATGGGGGGAGCAGTTCTTC.

The chain employs TRBV4-1 and TRBJ2-1; TRBD1 or TRBD2 may be the D gene (5 bases each). Germline V gene sequence: CDR1 MGHRA, CDR2 YSYEKL. The CDR3 spans 13 residues. V dropped 4 bases and J dropped 9 bases, with 13 bases sitting between them. The CDR3 DNA reads as TGCGCCAGCAGCCCCACTGGGGGTTTTGAGCAGTTCTTC. Amino acid sequence: CASSPTGGFEQFF.

The chain recombines TRBV4-3 with TRBJ2-7; unclear D gene. V was pared by 4 bases and J by 0 bases, with 13 bases between. From germline, CDR1 is LGHNA and CDR2 YSLEER. The CDR3 is 15 amino acids. The CDR3 nucleotides are TGCGCCAGCAGCCCCTCGACCGCAAGCTCCTACGAGCAGTACTTC. Amino acids: CASSPSTASSYEQYF.

This chain connects TRBV7-2 to TRBJ2-3; 7 bases map to TRBD2. This CDR3 is 15 amino acids long. CDR1 and CDR2 (germline): SGHTA, FQGNSA. V lost 4 bases, J lost 2 bases, and 6 bases stayed unmatched. The CDR3 DNA reads as TGTGCCAGCAGCTCCACGACTAGCTCCACAGATACGCAGTATTTT. Protein: CASSSTTSSTDTQYF.

The gene calls are TRBV4-3 and TRBJ2-7; the D gene is possibly TRBD1 (5 bases). Trimming removed 4 bases from V and 3 bases from J, with 16 bases in between. The CDR3 sequence is 15 residues long. Germline assignment: CDR1 LGHNA and CDR2 YSLEER. The DNA for the CDR3 is TGCGCCAGCAGCCGGGTTTGGGGCTCAAACTACGAGCAGTACTTC. The encoded protein is CASSRVWGSNYEQYF.

The genes are TRBV27 and TRBJ2-4; D not certain. This CDR3 comprises 13 residues. Trimming took 4 bases from V and 5 from J, leaving 9 bases between them. Germline V gene data show CDR1 as MNHEY and CDR2 as SMNVEV (reference sequence). As DNA, the CDR3 is TGTGCCAGCAGTTCCGGAACGCAAAACATTCAGTACTTC. This translates into CASSSGTQNIQYF.

This sequence joins TRBV10-2 and TRBJ1-4; D is perhaps TRBD1 (5 bases). The CDR3 sequence is 15 residues long. CDR1 is WSHSY and CDR2 is SAAADI in the germline V gene. Between the trimmed V and J ends, which lost 4 bases and 5 bases, there was a span of 14 bases. The CDR3 region is CASSVGAGPNEKLFF. In DNA form, the CDR3 reads TGCGCCAGCAGTGTAGGGGCAGGACCAAATGAAAAACTGTTTTTT.

A few counts support this clone. The chain recombines TRBV4-1 with TRBJ1-5; D is ambiguous. The V gene's germline CDR1 is MGHRA and CDR2 YSYEKL. The V and J ends lost 0 bases and 0 bases respectively, with 9 bases between them. The CDR3 contains 16 residues. This CDR3 reads CASSQDPWVSNQPQHF. CDR3 in DNA: TGCGCCAGCAGCCAAGATCCATGGGTTAGCAATCAGCCCCAGCATTTT.

The V gene is TRBV9, the J gene TRBJ2-1; 7 positions match TRBD2. Germline lookup yields CDR1 SGDLS and CDR2 YYNGEE. The CDR3 spans 15 residues. Trimming took 0 bases from V and 3 from J; bases not matched to a gene: 3. The CDR3 DNA sequence: TGTGCCAGCAGCGTAGATGGGACTAACTACAATGAGCAGTTCTTC. Its protein is CASSVDGTNYNEQFF.

This chain connects TRBV9 to TRBJ2-1; 10 nucleotides agree with TRBD2. Germline V gives CDR1 SGDLS, CDR2 YYNGEE. With V trimmed by 4 bases and J by 7 bases, 8 bases remained unmatched. The CDR3 contains 15 residues. The CDR3 here is CASSKGSGRGNEQFF. The DNA for the CDR3 is TGTGCCAGCAGCAAGGGAAGCGGGAGGGGGAATGAGCAGTTCTTC.

V and J are TRBV19 and TRBJ1-1; 7 nucleotides match TRBD1. CDR3 length: 13 amino acids. Losses at the gene ends were 4 bases for V and 5 bases for J; bases not matched to a gene: 4. Germline lookup yields CDR1 LNHDA and CDR2 SQIVND (reference sequence). CDR3 sequence (DNA): TGTGCCAGTAGTAGCGACAGGGAGACTGAAGCTTTCTTT. This sequence encodes CASSSDRETEAFF.

The chain combines TRBV9 with TRBJ2-3; 10 nucleotides align to TRBD1. V trimming: 0 bases; J trimming: 4 bases; junction bases outside the gene matches: 5. CDR1 SGDLS and CDR2 YYNGEE come from the germline V gene. The CDR3 is made up of 16 amino acids. CDR3 sequence reads: CASSVDWDRGSDTQYF. In DNA form, the CDR3 reads TGTGCCAGCAGCGTAGACTGGGACAGGGGATCAGATACGCAGTATTTT.

This sequence joins TRBV29-1 and TRBJ1-2; TRBD1 might be the D (5 bases). The CDR3 has 14 amino acids. CDR1 SQVTM and CDR2 ANQGSEA come from the germline V gene. Trimming removed 4 bases at V and 4 bases at J, with 16 bases between. CDR3 protein: CSVGPAGNGYGYTF. The CDR3 coding sequence is TGCAGCGTTGGTCCTGCAGGGAACGGCTATGGCTACACCTTC.